This T cell receptor (beta chain) appears in the sequencing data of a study of T cells in Graves' hyperthyroidism and ophthalmopathy. Across the whole study: Peripheral blood was drawn at first diagnosis, prior to all treatment. Study-wide points: Appearing also in blood were most of the thyroid clonotypes expanded above 0.001.

Germline V gives CDR1 LGHNT, CDR2 FRNRAP. This CDR3 spans 14 amino acids. The ends were cut back, 1 base at V and 10 bases at J, with 16 bases in the middle. Of note for this clonotype: Its antigen remains unknown.

At least 3 on the Clinical Activity Score was recorded for ophthalmopathy patients, who also had NOSPECS grade at least 4 and duration under 3 months. The diagnostic basis comprised clinical symptoms, serum thyroxine and TRAb, thyroid ultrasound and orbital computed tomography. RNA transcripts were the template for amplifying TCR beta CDR3 regions. Researchers ran a first-round RT-PCR on the TCR CDR3 using the HTBI primer set. TCRdb independently ran MiXCR on the multiplex PCR reads; one entry per CDR3 protein. There are around 540,000 distinct CDR3 sequences in the sample; about 16% occur only once, and 25% to 35% lies in the top ten.

Sequencing was carried out using blood. This rearrangement joins TRBV12-5 to TRBJ1-1; possible D gene TRBD1, 5 bases. This sequence was found in a woman in her twenties or thirties with Graves' ophthalmopathy. CDR3: CASGLGLSGVGAFF. The CDR3 DNA reads TGTGCTAGTGGTTTGGGACTGTCGGGGGTTGGAGCTTTCTTT.